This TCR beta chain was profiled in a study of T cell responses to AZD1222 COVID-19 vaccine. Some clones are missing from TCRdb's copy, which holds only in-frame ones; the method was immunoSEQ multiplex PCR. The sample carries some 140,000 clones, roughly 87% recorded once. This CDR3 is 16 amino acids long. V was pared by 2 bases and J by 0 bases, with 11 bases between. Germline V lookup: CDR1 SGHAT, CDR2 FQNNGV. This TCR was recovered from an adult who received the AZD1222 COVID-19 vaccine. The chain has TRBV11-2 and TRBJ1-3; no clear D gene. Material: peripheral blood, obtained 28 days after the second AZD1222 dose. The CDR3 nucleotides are TGTGCCAGCAGCTTATTTTTTTTGGACTCTGGAAACACCATATATTTT. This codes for CASSLFFLDSGNTIYF.